This T cell receptor (beta chain) appears in the sequencing data of a study of cytomegalovirus exposure and HLA in healthy donors. The method was immunoSEQ multiplex PCR; TCRdb's version includes in-frame clones alone and lacks a portion of them. The sample holds 110,000 to 150,000 clones, 85% to 90% seen once. In germline, CDR1 is MNHEY, CDR2 SVGAGI. The CDR3 loop spans 14 amino acids. With 3 bases clipped from V and 3 bases from J, the junction kept 4 bases outside the gene matches. The V and J genes are TRBV6-5 and TRBJ2-5, with 7 bases matching TRBD2. This TCR was sampled from a woman aged 18-30 years in good health and CMV-seropositive. Sequencing was carried out using PBMCs. CDR3 sequence (DNA): TGTGCCAGCAGTTATAATCGGGGGGAAGAGACCCAGTACTTC. Its translation: CASSYNRGEETQYF.